The 23 T cell receptor beta chains listed next were all sequenced from one sample in a study of Ad26.COV2.S vaccination and SARS-CoV-2 variants. The repertoire was sequenced with immunoSEQ multiplex PCR; TCRdb's copy has only in-frame clones and lacks some. The table lists hundreds of thousands of clones, around 90% of them singletons, with 9% to 15% in the top ten. Described treatment: around 19 received Ad26.COV2.S at low or high dose, single or two shots; 5 received placebo; per-sample allocation not given. Specimens were obtained on day 63 following the first vaccine or placebo injection. Material: peripheral blood, obtained in a trial of Ad26.COV2.S vaccine versus placebo. The source is a person aged 18-65 years who received the Ad26.COV2.S COVID-19 vaccine or a placebo.

The gene calls are TRBV13 and TRBJ1-2; a possible D gene is TRBD1 (6 bases). Germline V lookup: CDR1 PRHDT, CDR2 FYEKMQ (reference sequence). V lost 5 bases and J 9 bases, leaving 10 bases between the germline ends. This CDR3 spans 11 amino acids. CDR3 sequence reads: CASSSRDSYTF. CDR3 in DNA: TGTGCCAGCAGCAGCCGGGACAGCTACACCTTC.

The V gene is TRBV19, the J gene TRBJ1-4; tentative D call: TRBD1 (5 bases). The CDR3 contains 14 residues. CDR1 is LNHDA and CDR2 is SQIVND in the germline V gene (reference sequence). Trimming removed 6 bases at V and 5 bases at J, with 13 bases between. The CDR3 here is CASRTGDSNEKLFF. CDR3 in DNA: TGTGCCAGTAGAACGGGGGACTCAAATGAAAAACTGTTTTTT. Full variable domain (rest looked up from reference TRBV19 and TRBJ1-4): DGGITQSPKYLFRKEGQNVTLSCEQNLNHDAMYWYRQDPGQGLRLIYYSQIVNDFQKGDIAEGYSVSREKKESFPLTVTSAQKNPTAFYLCASRTGDSNEKLFFGSGTQLSVL.

The J gene is TRBJ1-5, the V gene TRBV19, with 7 nucleotides matching TRBD1. Unmatched junction bases numbered 11, after V lost 7 bases and J lost 8 bases. CDR1 LNHDA and CDR2 SQIVND come from the germline V gene (reference sequence). The CDR3 extends over 14 amino acids. The CDR3 sequence is CASTPGQSWEPQHF. The CDR3, as DNA: TGTGCCAGTACCCCGGGACAGTCCTGGGAGCCCCAGCATTTT.

The gene calls are TRBV9 and TRBJ1-6; D gene unclear. Germline CDR1 is SGDLS and CDR2 is YYNGEE. CDR3 length: 13 amino acids. The ends were cut back, 0 bases at V and 13 bases at J, with 11 bases in the middle. The DNA of the CDR3 is TGTGCCAGCAGCGTAGGTCCAGGCTCGCCCCTCCACTTT. It specifies CASSVGPGSPLHF.

The rearrangement uses TRBV6-2 or TRBV6-3 and TRBJ2-2; D is uncertain. V was shortened by 5 bases and J by 5 bases, with 15 bases between the two germline ends. This CDR3 is 15 amino acids long. The germline V gene encodes CDR1 MNHEY and CDR2 SVGEGT. The CDR3 region has the DNA TGTGCCAGCAGTCTCCGGATAGTTCCAACCGGGGAGCTGTTTTTT. This codes for CASSLRIVPTGELFF.

V and J are TRBV27 and TRBJ2-3, with 7 nucleotides matching TRBD2. The junction had 5 bases not matched to a gene; V was cut back by 6 bases and J by 2 bases. CDR1 is MNHEY, CDR2 SMNVEV, per germline (reference sequence). The CDR3 sequence is 14 residues long. The DNA of the CDR3 is TGTGCCAGCAGCCCAGGACTAGACACAGATACGCAGTATTTT. Amino acids: CASSPGLDTDTQYF.

Only a few counts were recorded for this clone. The V and J genes are TRBV6-5 and TRBJ1-5, with no clear D. Deletions cut 0 bases from V and 7 bases from J, with 10 bases between. Germline V gene lookup returns CDR1 MNHEY and CDR2 SVGAGI. CDR3 length: 14 residues. The CDR3 region has the DNA TGTGCCAGCAGTTACTCGGTGGGCGGACAGCCCCAGCATTTT. Its translation: CASSYSVGGQPQHF.

The chain has TRBV11-2 and TRBJ1-5, with TRBD1 identical over 7 bases. After removal of 4 bases from V and 5 bases from J, the junction contained 5 bases not matched to a gene. CDR1 and CDR2 from the germline V gene are SGHAT and FQNNGV. CDR3 length: 14 residues. CDR3 in amino acids: CASSYGQADQPQHF. The CDR3 region has the DNA TGTGCCAGCAGCTACGGACAGGCCGATCAGCCCCAGCATTTT.

This sequence joins TRBV11-2 and TRBJ2-1, with D uncertain. This CDR3 is 14 amino acids long. Germline assignment: CDR1 SGHAT and CDR2 FQNNGV. The ends were cut back, 4 bases at V and 5 bases at J, with 12 bases in the middle. In nucleotides, the CDR3 is TGTGCCAGCAGCTCTTTCGACTGGAACAATGAGCAGTTCTTC. It translates to CASSSFDWNNEQFF.

The V gene is TRBV6-2 or TRBV6-3, the J gene TRBJ2-3; 10 bases agree with TRBD2. V was clipped by 6 bases and J by 6 bases; unmatched bases: 6. Germline lookup yields CDR1 MNHEY and CDR2 SVGEGT. The CDR3 spans 14 residues. CDR3 coding DNA: TGTGCCAGCAGCAGCGGGAGGGCCCCCGATACGCAGTATTTT. This codes for CASSSGRAPDTQYF.

The chain couples TRBV4-1 to TRBJ2-1; 7 nucleotides line up with TRBD1. J gave up 0 bases and V 0 bases, and 8 bases lay outside the gene matches. The CDR3 totals 18 residues. The V gene's germline CDR1 is MGHRA and CDR2 YSYEKL. CDR3 residues: CASSQETGAIYSYNEQFF. The CDR3 DNA is TGCGCCAGCAGCCAAGAAACAGGGGCGATATACTCCTACAATGAGCAGTTCTTC.

About this clone: The sample contains more than one DNA sequence encoding this CDR3. This chain connects TRBV2 to TRBJ1-1; the D is unclear. V lost 8 bases and J lost 1, with 8 bases in between. The germline gives CDR1 SNHLY, CDR2 FYNNEI. This CDR3 comprises 12 residues. The CDR3 loop is CASSVGNTEAFF. In DNA, the CDR3 is TGTGCCAGCTCCGTAGGGAACACTGAAGCTTTCTTT. Drawing the rest from reference TRBV2 and TRBJ1-1, the complete variable domain is EPEVTQTPSHQVTQMGQEVILRCVPISNHLYFYWYRQILGQKVEFLVSFYNNEISEKSEIFDDQFSVERPDGSNFTLKIRSTKLEDSAMYFCASSVGNTEAFFGQGTRLTVV.

This clone was seen just once. The chain carries TRBV5-4 and TRBJ1-1; tentatively, D is TRBD1 (5 bases). Germline V gene lookup returns CDR1 SGHNT and CDR2 YYREEE (reference sequence). The CDR3 spans 14 residues. V was shortened by 7 bases and J by 3 bases, with 16 bases between the two germline ends. The CDR3, as DNA: TGTGCCAGCGGCCCCTGGGGGGTTGACACTGAAGCTTTCTTT. This sequence encodes CASGPWGVDTEAFF. The full variable domain, its missing parts supplied by reference TRBV5-4 and TRBJ1-1, is ETGVTQSPTHLIKTRGQQVTLRCSSQSGHNTVSWYQQALGQGPQFIFQYYREEENGRGNFPPRFSGLQFPNYSSELNVNALELDDSALYLCASGPWGVDTEAFFGQGTRLTVV.

The chain joins TRBV5-1 to TRBJ2-7; D gene unclear. The CDR3 sequence is 14 residues long. The germline gives CDR1 SGHRS, CDR2 YFSETQ. V lost 4 bases and J lost 7, with 18 bases in between. CDR3 DNA: TGCGCCAGCAGCCCCAACAGAGTGGGAAGTGAGCAGTACTTC. Protein product: CASSPNRVGSEQYF.

V and J are TRBV10-3 and TRBJ1-5; possibly TRBD1 for D (6 bases). The ends were cut back, 6 bases at V and 0 bases at J, with 21 bases in the middle. Germline CDR1 and CDR2: ENHRY and SYGVKD. This CDR3 spans 18 amino acids. CDR3: CAISAGQGYGDSNQPQHF. The CDR3 DNA sequence: TGTGCCATCAGCGCGGGACAAGGTTACGGTGATAGCAATCAGCCCCAGCATTTT.

J is TRBJ1-1 and V is TRBV28; D gene ambiguous. The CDR3 covers 15 residues. Germline CDR1 is MDHEN and CDR2 is SYDVKM. Trimming removed 3 bases from V and 1 base from J, with 12 bases in between. The CDR3 DNA reads TGTGCCAGCAGTTTGCAGAGACTTCAGAACACTGAAGCTTTCTTT. It is translated as CASSLQRLQNTEAFF.

The chain carries TRBV30 and TRBJ1-4; D is uncertain. The CDR3 extends over 11 amino acids. Germline CDR1 reads GTSNPN; CDR2 reads SVGIG (reference sequence). V dropped 8 bases and J dropped 10 bases, with 14 bases sitting between them. This CDR3 reads CAGLIDAKLFF. CDR3 coding DNA: TGTGCCGGCTTAATAGATGCAAAACTGTTTTTT.

The chain recombines TRBV7-9 with TRBJ2-1; D remains ambiguous. From germline, CDR1 is SEHNR and CDR2 FQNEAQ (reference sequence). The CDR3 contains 13 residues. Trimming took 2 bases from V and 3 from J, leaving 5 bases between them. The CDR3 sequence: CASSLILYNEQFF. The CDR3 nucleotides read TGTGCCAGCAGCTTAATCCTCTACAATGAGCAGTTCTTC. Filled out from reference TRBV7-9 and TRBJ2-1, the complete variable domain reads DTGVSQNPRHKITKRGQNVTFRCDPISEHNRLYWYRQTLGQGPEFLTYFQNEAQLEKSRLLSDRFSAERPKGSFSTLEIQRTEQGDSAMYLCASSLILYNEQFFGPGTRLTVL.

V is TRBV15 and J is TRBJ1-1, with D possibly TRBD1 on 6 matching bases. This CDR3 is 15 amino acids long. The V and J ends lost 0 bases and 3 bases respectively, with 11 bases between them. Germline CDR1 reads LNHNV; CDR2 reads YYDKDF (reference sequence). CDR3 region: CATSRDRDTYTEAFF. Here the CDR3 DNA reads TGTGCCACCAGCAGAGATCGGGACACCTACACTGAAGCTTTCTTT.

This chain joins TRBV19 and TRBJ1-5, with D perhaps TRBD1 (6 bases). This CDR3 has 16 amino acids. The V and J ends lost 6 bases and 3 bases respectively, with 18 bases between them. Germline values: CDR1 LNHDA, CDR2 SQIVND (reference sequence). CDR3 in DNA: TGTGCCAGTAGCCTACAGGGAAGGGGGTACAATCAGCCCCAGCATTTT. Encoded protein: CASSLQGRGYNQPQHF.

V and J are TRBV3-1 (or the pseudogene TRBV3-2) and TRBJ1-1, with a tentative D call TRBD1 (6 bases). V was clipped by 0 bases and J by 9 bases, with 20 bases between them. The CDR3 loop spans 16 amino acids. CDR1 is LGHDT, CDR2 YNNKEL, per germline (reference sequence). DNA for the CDR3: TGTGCCAGCAGCCAAGAAACAGCACAGGGCACCGGGCAAGCTTTCTTT. Translation gives CASSQETAQGTGQAFF.

The sample holds a few counts of this clone. The chain joins TRBV4-1 to TRBJ2-1; D tentatively reads TRBD1 or TRBD2 (6 bases each). The ends were cut back, 4 bases at V and 6 bases at J, with 13 bases in the middle. The CDR3 is 14 residues long. Germline CDR1 reads MGHRA; CDR2 reads YSYEKL. Here the CDR3 reads CASSPRSGANEQFF. As DNA, the CDR3 is TGCGCCAGCAGCCCAAGGTCGGGGGCCAATGAGCAGTTCTTC.

CDR3 coding DNA: TGTGCCAGCAGCTATTGGACAGGGGGTTACCCAGATACGCAGTATTTT. Translating it yields CASSYWTGGYPDTQYF. This chain uses TRBV7-9 with TRBJ2-3, with 10 bases lining up with TRBD1. Trimming took 4 bases from V and 4 from J; bases not matched to a gene: 8. Germline lookup yields CDR1 SEHNR and CDR2 FQNEAQ (reference sequence). The CDR3 consists of 16 residues.